This paragraph reports one T cell receptor (beta chain). Its antigen remains unidentified. Generated by immunoSEQ multiplex PCR, the TCRdb table keeps only in-frame clones and is missing some. The table has over 85,000 clones, around 90% seen once. Pooled in the analysis were second doses at about 4 or about 12 weeks. CDR1 and CDR2 (germline): MNHEY, SVGAGI. The germline V and J ends were trimmed by 3 bases and 3 bases, with 6 bases remaining between them. The CDR3 has 12 amino acids. This record belongs to a study of T cell responses to AZD1222 COVID-19 vaccine. Broader study findings: None of the repertoires were sampled until the peak T cell response had passed.

This sample comprised peripheral blood, obtained 28 days after the second AZD1222 dose. The chain carries TRBV6-5 and TRBJ2-7, with D possibly TRBD1 on 5 matching bases. This receptor was obtained from an adult who received the AZD1222 COVID-19 vaccine. The CDR3 here is CASSYRGYEQYF. For the CDR3, the DNA is TGTGCCAGCAGTTATAGGGGCTACGAGCAGTACTTC.